The next 23 T cell receptor beta chains were all read from a single sample in a study of blood T cell repertoires in COVID-19. Clones were read by immunoSEQ multiplex PCR, and TCRdb kept only the in-frame ones, dropping some. This sample has roughly 150,000 clones; 85% to 90% occur once, and the top ten carry around 10%. Sequenced: peripheral blood. These TCRs come from a woman aged 70 to 79 with COVID-19, enrolled during active disease.

This clone was detected many times. The rearrangement links TRBV5-1 to TRBJ1-1; no definite D call. Germline CDR1 is SGHRS and CDR2 is YFSETQ. The CDR3 length is 13 residues. Trimming removed 5 bases from V and 2 bases from J, with 10 bases in between. CDR3 region: CASRVRSNTEAFF. The CDR3 DNA is TGCGCCAGCAGGGTGAGATCCAACACTGAAGCTTTCTTT.

The chain recombines TRBV7-6 with TRBJ1-3, with unresolved D. The germline V gene encodes CDR1 SGHVS and CDR2 FNYEAQ. V was pared by 1 base and J by 4 bases, with 14 bases between. CDR3 length equals 16 residues. DNA for the CDR3: TGTGCCAGCAGCTTAGGGGCCCCTTGGGTCGGAAACACCATATATTTT. This codes for CASSLGAPWVGNTIYF.

This sequence joins TRBV3-1 (or the pseudogene TRBV3-2) and TRBJ2-1; TRBD2 matches 12 bases. Germline V gene lookup returns CDR1 LGHDT and CDR2 YNNKEL (reference sequence). This CDR3 contains 19 residues. Losses at the gene ends were 6 bases for V and 0 bases for J; bases not matched to a gene: 12. CDR3 sequence reads: CASSRKLAGGPYSYNEQFF. CDR3 coding DNA: TGTGCCAGCAGTCGAAAACTAGCGGGGGGCCCCTACTCCTACAATGAGCAGTTCTTC.

The CDR3 reads CASRRQSSNQPQHF. DNA of the CDR3: TGTGCCAGCAGGAGACAGAGCAGCAATCAGCCCCAGCATTTT. This chain links TRBV28 with TRBJ1-5; tentative D call: TRBD1 (5 bases). From germline, CDR1 is MDHEN and CDR2 SYDVKM. V gave up 6 bases and J gave up 1 base, with 10 bases separating them. CDR3 size: 14 residues.

V and J are TRBV19 and TRBJ1-1; 7 bases align to TRBD1. The trim removed 4 bases at V and 0 bases at J, leaving 11 bases unmatched. The germline gives CDR1 LNHDA, CDR2 SQIVND (reference sequence). CDR3 size: 17 residues. The CDR3 nucleotides are TGTGCCAGTAGTACACAGGGGCCTCTCCATTTGAACACTGAAGCTTTCTTT. Its translation is CASSTQGPLHLNTEAFF.

The genes are TRBV6-4 and TRBJ1-1; D is perhaps TRBD1 (5 bases). Trimming removed 6 bases from V and 1 base from J, with 15 bases in between. This CDR3 spans 15 amino acids. Germline values: CDR1 MRHNA, CDR2 SNTAGT. DNA of the CDR3: TGTGCCAGCAGCATAACAGGTGGGCCGAACACTGAAGCTTTCTTT. Amino acid sequence: CASSITGGPNTEAFF.

V usage is TRBV28 and J usage is TRBJ2-3, with a possible D match to TRBD1 (7 bases). The CDR3 contains 16 residues. The ends were cut back, 5 bases at V and 5 bases at J, with 20 bases in the middle. Germline V gene sequence: CDR1 MDHEN, CDR2 SYDVKM. This chain's CDR3 is CASSPPAAGGLDTQYF. CDR3 in DNA: TGTGCCAGCAGTCCCCCCGCCGCAGGGGGGTTAGATACGCAGTATTTT. The whole variable domain, filled in from reference TRBV28 and TRBJ2-3, reads DVKVTQSSRYLVKRTGEKVFLECVQDMDHENMFWYRQDPGLGLRLIYFSYDVKMKEKGDIPEGYSVSREKKERFSLILESASTNQTSMYLCASSPPAAGGLDTQYFGPGTRLTVL.

V gene TRBV5-1 combines with J gene TRBJ2-1; D is ambiguous. V was clipped by 4 bases and J by 10 bases, with 15 bases between them. The CDR3 runs to 13 residues. Germline V gene lookup returns CDR1 SGHRS and CDR2 YFSETQ. The CDR3 sequence: CASSALGGSEQFF. CDR3 nucleotides: TGCGCCAGCAGCGCCCTCGGCGGATCCGAGCAGTTCTTC. Based on the CDR3 plus reference TRBV5-1 and TRBJ2-1, the full variable domain is KAGVTQTPRYLIKTRGQQVTLSCSPISGHRSVSWYQQTPGQGLQFLFEYFSETQRNKGNFPGRFSGRQFSNSRSEMNVSTLELGDSALYLCASSALGGSEQFFGPGTRLTVL.

This sequence joins TRBV28 and TRBJ2-7, with TRBD1 as a possible D gene (6 bases). CDR3 length equals 13 residues. V lost 6 bases and J 1 base, leaving 10 bases between the germline ends. The germline V gene has CDR1 MDHEN and CDR2 SYDVKM. CDR3 protein: CASRKTGSYEQYF. CDR3 in DNA: TGTGCCAGCAGAAAGACAGGTTCCTACGAGCAGTACTTC.

This chain connects TRBV27 to TRBJ2-7; no reliable D call. There are 13 residues in the CDR3. V was pared by 3 bases and J by 1 base, with 7 bases between. Germline CDR1 MNHEY, CDR2 SMNVEV (reference sequence). As DNA, the CDR3 is TGTGCCAGCAGTTTTGGCAAGTCCTACGAGCAGTACTTC. Encoded protein: CASSFGKSYEQYF.

The chain recombines TRBV18 with TRBJ2-7; TRBD1 matches at 8 bases. This CDR3 is built from 15 residues. Per germline, CDR1 KGHSH and CDR2 LQKENI. Trimming cost V 5 bases and J 3 bases; bases outside gene matches: 9. Written as DNA, the CDR3 is TGTGCCAGCTCAACTGGACAGGGTGGAGGCTACGAGCAGTACTTC. This codes for CASSTGQGGGYEQYF.

The rearrangement uses TRBV3-1 (or the pseudogene TRBV3-2) and TRBJ2-3; the match to TRBD2 covers 10 bases. V lost 1 base, J lost 4 bases, and 5 bases stayed unmatched. Germline CDR1 reads LGHDT; CDR2 reads YNNKEL (reference sequence). The CDR3 loop spans 16 amino acids. This chain's CDR3 is CASSQVLAGAADTQYF. The CDR3 DNA follows: TGTGCCAGCAGCCAAGTGCTAGCGGGGGCCGCAGATACGCAGTATTTT.

The V gene is TRBV6-6, the J gene TRBJ1-2; D not resolved. CDR1 is MNHNY and CDR2 is SVGAGI in the germline V gene (reference sequence). Trimming removed 0 bases from V and 7 bases from J, with 6 bases in between. The CDR3 covers 12 residues. CDR3 amino acids: CASSYSPGGYTF. CDR3 bases: TGTGCCAGCAGTTACTCCCCAGGTGGCTACACCTTC.

The chain carries TRBV5-1 and TRBJ2-1, with 8 bases aligning to TRBD2. CDR1 is SGHRS and CDR2 is YFSETQ in the germline V gene. V was clipped by 0 bases and J by 2 bases; unmatched bases: 7. This CDR3 has 17 residues. This chain's CDR3 is CASSLVRLAGPYNEQFF. Here the CDR3 DNA reads TGCGCCAGCAGCTTGGTCAGGCTAGCGGGTCCCTACAATGAGCAGTTCTTC.

The gene calls are TRBV5-5 and TRBJ1-2; TRBD1 aligns across 7 bases. Trimming took 3 bases from V and 7 from J; bases not matched to a gene: 3. This CDR3 is 12 amino acids long. CDR1 SGHKS and CDR2 YYEKEE come from the germline V gene (reference sequence). CDR3 in amino acids: CASSSTGAGYTF. DNA for the CDR3: TGTGCCAGCAGCTCAACAGGGGCTGGCTACACCTTC. Full variable domain (missing parts from reference TRBV5-5 and TRBJ1-2): DAGVTQSPTHLIKTRGQQVTLRCSPISGHKSVSWYQQVLGQGPQFIFQYYEKEERGRGNFPDRFSARQFPNYSSELNVNALLLGDSALYLCASSSTGAGYTFGSGTRLTVV.

J is TRBJ2-5 and V is TRBV28; 10 nucleotides align to TRBD2. V shed 6 bases, J shed 5 bases, and the junction held 12 bases outside the gene matches. This CDR3 has 16 amino acids. Germline V gene sequence: CDR1 MDHEN, CDR2 SYDVKM. CDR3 residues: CASSYSASGGAETQYF. CDR3 coding DNA: TGTGCCAGCAGCTACTCGGCCAGCGGGGGGGCGGAGACCCAGTACTTC.

This rearrangement joins TRBV27 to TRBJ2-7; the D gene is possibly TRBD1 (6 bases). CDR1 MNHEY and CDR2 SMNVEV come from the germline V gene (reference sequence). There are 15 residues in the CDR3. V lost 3 bases and J 5 bases, leaving 17 bases between the germline ends. The CDR3: CASSFYITGSDEQYF. In DNA, the CDR3 is TGTGCCAGCAGTTTTTATATTACAGGGAGCGACGAGCAGTACTTC.

The V call is TRBV3-1 (or the pseudogene TRBV3-2), the J call TRBJ1-2; 10 bases map to TRBD1. Unmatched junction bases numbered 5, after V lost 7 bases and J lost 3 bases. There are 14 residues in the CDR3. CDR1 and CDR2 (germline): LGHDT, YNNKEL (reference sequence). CDR3 sequence (DNA): TGTGCCAGCACGGGACAGGGGATTGACTATGGCTACACCTTC. Its translation is CASTGQGIDYGYTF.

This clone was counted once. The rearrangement joins TRBV6-5 to TRBJ1-1; no clear D gene. The germline CDR1 and CDR2 sequences are MNHEY and SVGAGI. The CDR3 runs 14 residues. V shed 4 bases and J shed 6 bases, with 15 bases lying between them. The CDR3 coding sequence is TGTGCCAGCAGTTTGGGCCGTTCGGGGTCTGAAGCTTTCTTT. It encodes CASSLGRSGSEAFF.

The rearrangement uses TRBV11-2 and TRBJ2-7; D might be TRBD1 (6 bases). The CDR3 runs to 14 residues. Germline V gene data show CDR1 as SGHAT and CDR2 as FQNNGV. Trimming cost V 3 bases and J 0 bases, with 9 bases left between them. CDR3 nucleotides: TGTGCCAGCAGCTTGGACAGCGGCTCCTACGAGCAGTACTTC. As protein: CASSLDSGSYEQYF. Complete variable domain (other parts from reference TRBV11-2 and TRBJ2-7): EAGVAQSPRYKIIEKRQSVAFWCNPISGHATLYWYQQILGQGPKLLIQFQNNGVVDDSQLPKDRFSAERLKGVDSTLKIQPAKLEDSAVYLCASSLDSGSYEQYFGPGTRLTVT.

The chain uses TRBV2 and TRBJ2-1, with 11 nucleotides matching TRBD2. This CDR3 is built from 14 residues. Per germline, CDR1 SNHLY and CDR2 FYNNEI. V shed 9 bases, J shed 9 bases, and the junction held 10 bases outside the gene matches. DNA for the CDR3: TGTGCCAGTCGGTTTAGCGGGGGGGGTGGTGAGCAGTTCTTC. As protein: CASRFSGGGGEQFF.

The chain joins TRBV10-1 to TRBJ2-3, with D possibly TRBD1 on 6 matching bases. The CDR3 runs to 15 residues. V was shortened by 5 bases and J by 1 base, with 13 bases between the two germline ends. Per the germline V gene, CDR1 is WNHNN and CDR2 is SYGVQD (reference sequence). CDR3 DNA sequence: TGCGCCAGCAGTCGGGACACTACTGGCACAGATACGCAGTATTTT. Protein: CASSRDTTGTDTQYF.

The genes are TRBV5-4 and TRBJ2-7; 11 positions agree with TRBD1. CDR1 is SGHNT, CDR2 YYREEE, per germline (reference sequence). The V segment lost 3 bases and the J segment 6 bases; nucleotides outside the gene matches: 11. The CDR3 length is 16 residues. CDR3 residues: CASSSRTGGVLREQYF. The CDR3 DNA follows: TGTGCCAGCAGCTCCCGGACAGGGGGCGTATTACGCGAGCAGTACTTC.